The 22 T cell receptor beta chains below come from one sample, sequenced in a study of Ad26.COV2.S vaccination and SARS-CoV-2 variants. TCRdb keeps only in-frame clones here, not all; method: immunoSEQ multiplex PCR. The sample lists more than 250,000 clones, around 87% seen once, with about 3.5% in the top ten. Treatment: some 19 received Ad26.COV2.S at low or high dose, single or two shots; about five received placebo; per-sample allocation not given. Collection of the samples took place on day 63 after the first injection of vaccine or placebo. The input for sequencing was peripheral blood, taken in a trial of Ad26.COV2.S vaccine versus placebo. The receptors here all came from a person aged 18 to 65 who received the Ad26.COV2.S COVID-19 vaccine or a placebo.

This clone was picked up one time. The V gene is TRBV7-6, the J gene TRBJ1-2; the D is unclear. CDR3 length: 15 residues. Germline CDR1 reads SGHVS; CDR2 reads FNYEAQ. The V end was cut by 1 base, the J end by 6 bases, with 15 bases between. The CDR3: CASSLGKTGFNGYTF. CDR3 nucleotide sequence: TGTGCCAGCAGCTTAGGGAAAACGGGATTCAATGGCTACACCTTC.

The chain has TRBV7-8 and TRBJ1-4, with D maybe TRBD1 (5 bases). Germline V gives CDR1 SGHVS, CDR2 FQNEAQ. The CDR3 extends over 15 amino acids. The ends were cut back, 6 bases at V and 1 base at J, with 12 bases in the middle. Here the CDR3 reads CASSPAGGTNEKLFF. The CDR3 coding sequence is TGTGCCAGCAGTCCCGCCGGGGGAACTAATGAAAAACTGTTTTTT.

CDR3 residues: CASSVQGAANEKLFF. CDR3 nucleotide sequence: TGTGCCAGCAGCGTACAGGGGGCGGCTAATGAAAAACTGTTTTTT. The V gene is TRBV6-5, the J gene TRBJ1-4, with 9 bases matching TRBD1. Germline V gene lookup returns CDR1 MNHEY and CDR2 SVGAGI. CDR3 length: 15 amino acids. Trimming at V came to 6 bases and at J to 3 bases, leaving 5 bases not matched to a gene.

This chain uses TRBV5-1 with TRBJ1-6, with 7 bases identical to TRBD1. Per the germline V gene, CDR1 is SGHRS and CDR2 is YFSETQ. The CDR3 is 16 residues long. V was pared by 0 bases and J by 10 bases, with 10 bases of the junction left unmatched. CDR3 DNA: TGCGCCAGCAGCTTGGCAGGGGGGAGAGGTTACTCACCCCTCCACTTT. It yields the protein CASSLAGGRGYSPLHF.

J is TRBJ1-3 and V is TRBV30; TRBD1 is a possible D gene (6 bases). V lost 0 bases and J lost 3, with 18 bases in between. Germline V gene lookup returns CDR1 GTSNPN and CDR2 SVGIG (reference sequence). The CDR3 loop spans 17 amino acids. The CDR3 coding sequence is TGTGCCTGGAGTGTGGGGGGGCTTAGTAATCGTGGAAACACCATATATTTT. This gives the protein CAWSVGGLSNRGNTIYF.

V and J are TRBV5-1 and TRBJ2-7, with 7 bases identical to TRBD2. The V gene end was trimmed by 0 bases and the J gene end by 0 bases; junction bases not matched to a gene: 3. Germline CDR1 reads SGHRS; CDR2 reads YFSETQ. The CDR3 sequence is 15 residues long. In DNA, the CDR3 is TGCGCCAGCAGCTTGGCTGGGGGGGTCTCCTACGAGCAGTACTTC. Translation gives CASSLAGGVSYEQYF. Together with reference TRBV5-1 and TRBJ2-7, the CDR3 gives the full variable domain: KAGVTQTPRYLIKTRGQQVTLSCSPISGHRSVSWYQQTPGQGLQFLFEYFSETQRNKGNFPGRFSGRQFSNSRSEMNVSTLELGDSALYLCASSLAGGVSYEQYFGPGTRLTVT.

This clone was seen a few times. The chain combines TRBV5-4 with TRBJ1-1, with no clear D. The CDR3 length is 14 residues. The germline V and J ends were trimmed by 0 bases and 0 bases, with 6 bases remaining between them. CDR1 is SGHNT, CDR2 YYREEE, per germline (reference sequence). Here the CDR3 reads CASSLDNVNTEAFF. The DNA for the CDR3 is TGTGCCAGCAGCTTGGACAACGTGAACACTGAAGCTTTCTTT.

The rearrangement joins TRBV3-1 (or the pseudogene TRBV3-2) to TRBJ2-3; D unclear. The CDR3 extends over 15 amino acids. Germline assignment: CDR1 LGHDT and CDR2 YNNKEL (reference sequence). Trimming pared 2 bases from V and 3 bases from J, leaving 12 bases between. The CDR3 bases are TGTGCCAGCAGCCAAAGTTTAGTTGGGACAGATACGCAGTATTTT. Translated, it gives CASSQSLVGTDTQYF.

This chain links TRBV7-2 with TRBJ2-7, with D hard to call. The germline V gene has CDR1 SGHTA and CDR2 FQGNSA. Trimming left V 2 bases short and J 1 base short, with 12 bases between. CDR3 length equals 15 residues. The CDR3: CASSLFGGRSYEQYF. CDR3 in DNA: TGTGCCAGCAGCTTATTCGGCGGTAGGTCCTACGAGCAGTACTTC.

The chain has TRBV9 and TRBJ1-3; D is undetermined. The CDR3 runs to 14 residues. V was shortened by 3 bases and J by 0 bases, with 7 bases between the two germline ends. Germline CDR1 reads SGDLS; CDR2 reads YYNGEE. CDR3 sequence: CASSAKSSGNTIYF. In nucleotides, the CDR3 is TGTGCCAGCAGCGCTAAGAGCTCTGGAAACACCATATATTTT. Filled out from reference TRBV9 and TRBJ1-3, the complete variable domain reads DSGVTQTPKHLITATGQRVTLRCSPRSGDLSVYWYQQSLDQGLQFLIQYYNGEERAKGNILERFSAQQFPDLHSELNLSSLELGDSALYFCASSAKSSGNTIYFGEGSWLTVV.

The chain carries TRBV11-2 and TRBJ2-3; either TRBD1 or TRBD2 may fit D (6 bases each). The length of the CDR3 is 15 residues. Germline V gives CDR1 SGHAT, CDR2 FQNNGV. V shed 1 base and J shed 6 bases, with 14 bases lying between them. The CDR3 sequence is CASSLGVGGSDTQYF. Written as DNA, the CDR3 is TGTGCCAGCAGCTTAGGAGTCGGGGGCTCCGATACGCAGTATTTT.

The rearrangement joins TRBV2 to TRBJ2-2; TRBD1 is a possible D gene (5 bases). The germline gives CDR1 SNHLY, CDR2 FYNNEI. V was clipped by 7 bases and J by 4 bases, with 22 bases between them. The CDR3 has 17 amino acids. The CDR3 loop reads CASKPQGNVVGTGELFF. In DNA form, the CDR3 reads TGTGCCAGCAAACCTCAGGGAAACGTCGTGGGCACCGGGGAGCTGTTTTTT.

The rearrangement uses TRBV27 and TRBJ2-2, with a tentative D call TRBD2 (7 bases). Deletions cut 3 bases from V and 6 bases from J, with 20 bases between. Germline V CDR1 and CDR2: MNHEY, SMNVEV (reference sequence). CDR3 length equals 17 residues. In DNA, the CDR3 is TGTGCCAGCAGTTTGAAGCCGACGGGGGGCGTCGCCGGGGAGCTGTTTTTT. Residues: CASSLKPTGGVAGELFF.

The chain recombines TRBV7-9 with TRBJ1-1; D is unresolved. The V end was cut by 3 bases, the J end by 8 bases, with 13 bases between. The germline CDR1 and CDR2 sequences are SEHNR and FQNEAQ (reference sequence). This CDR3 has 13 residues. CDR3 sequence reads: CASSFVGQSEAFF. The CDR3 nucleotides are TGTGCCAGCAGCTTCGTAGGTCAGAGCGAAGCTTTCTTT.

The chain employs TRBV19 and TRBJ2-1, with 7 bases fitting TRBD2. Germline V gene data show CDR1 as LNHDA and CDR2 as SQIVND (reference sequence). V lost 5 bases, J lost 4 bases, and 11 bases stayed unmatched. The CDR3 runs 16 residues. The CDR3 DNA sequence: TGTGCCAGTAGTGGGCGCCGGGGGGAAGAGTACAATGAGCAGTTCTTC. As protein: CASSGRRGEEYNEQFF.

Points on this clone: At one of its ends the junction is not consistent with the germline gene, which may arise from a read error. For the CDR3, the DNA is TGTGCCAGCAGCCCACGGACTAGCGGGAGGGCGTCCTTC. Protein: CASSPRTSGRASF. The genes are TRBV7-2 and TRBJ2-7; TRBD2 matches at 15 bases. CDR3 length equals 13 residues. Germline V CDR1 and CDR2: SGHTA, FQGNSA. Drawing the rest from reference TRBV7-2 and TRBJ2-7, the complete variable domain is GAGVSQSPSNKVTEKGKDVELRCDPISGHTALYWYRQSLGQGLEFLIYFQGNSAPDKSGLPSDRFSAERTGGSVSTLTIQRTQQEDSAVYLCASSPRTSGRASFGPGTRLTVT.

V usage is TRBV2 and J usage is TRBJ1-6; 10 bases align to TRBD1. V lost 0 bases to trimming and J lost 7 bases; unmatched junction nucleotides: 3. Germline values: CDR1 SNHLY, CDR2 FYNNEI. This CDR3 region has 16 residues. The CDR3 here is CASSEAWTGGNSPLHF. The CDR3 nucleotides are TGTGCCAGCAGTGAAGCGTGGACAGGGGGAAATTCACCCCTCCACTTT.

The chain links TRBV6-5 to TRBJ1-6; 7 nucleotides agree with TRBD1. The V gene's germline CDR1 is MNHEY and CDR2 SVGAGI. V was clipped by 4 bases and J by 5 bases; unmatched bases: 2. The CDR3 spans 14 residues. The CDR3 bases are TGTGCCAGCAGTTTTGACAGGGATAATTCACCCCTCCACTTT. Its translation is CASSFDRDNSPLHF.

The chain is built from TRBV27 and TRBJ2-7; tentatively, D is TRBD1 or TRBD2 (6 bases each). CDR3 length: 12 residues. Germline assignment: CDR1 MNHEY and CDR2 SMNVEV (reference sequence). Between the trimmed V and J ends, which lost 2 bases and 6 bases, there was a span of 8 bases. This CDR3 reads CASSLGGLEQYF. For the CDR3, the DNA is TGTGCCAGCAGTTTAGGGGGGCTCGAGCAGTACTTC.

This chain uses TRBV7-2 with TRBJ2-7; D is ambiguous. This CDR3 region has 13 residues. The V end lost 6 bases, the J end lost 2 bases, and 11 bases lay between the germline ends. CDR1 SGHTA and CDR2 FQGNSA come from the germline V gene. CDR3 loop: CASSLLPTYEQYF. In DNA form, the CDR3 reads TGTGCCAGCAGTCTCCTTCCTACCTACGAGCAGTACTTC.

This clone has a single count. J is TRBJ1-1 and V is TRBV10-3, with TRBD1 identical over 7 bases. Germline loops: CDR1 ENHRY, CDR2 SYGVKD. Unmatched junction bases numbered 10, after V lost 4 bases and J lost 2 bases. The CDR3 consists of 16 residues. This CDR3 reads CAISGGSRTGNTEAFF. In DNA form, the CDR3 reads TGTGCCATCAGTGGGGGGAGTAGGACAGGCAACACTGAAGCTTTCTTT.

This chain's CDR3 is CASSPQEARGSEAFF. CDR3 bases: TGTGCCAGCTCACCACAGGAAGCAAGAGGTTCTGAAGCTTTCTTT. This chain joins TRBV18 and TRBJ1-1; no firm D call. Germline-derived CDR1 and CDR2 are KGHSH and LQKENI. V lost 1 base, J lost 6 bases, and 15 bases lay in between. The CDR3 is 15 amino acids.